This T cell receptor beta chain was profiled in a study of metastatic and nonmetastatic thyroid tumors. Study in general: Repertoire comparison spanned blood and tumor or nodule tissue of malignant and benign thyroid patients.

No patient received treatment before thyroid surgery. Overall study results and limits: It was reported that TCR beta diversity was significantly higher in malignant thyroid tumors than benign nodules, in blood and tumor.

V gave up 4 bases and J gave up 3 bases, with 13 bases separating them. Germline V lookup: CDR1 MNHNS, CDR2 SASEGT. This CDR3 has 14 amino acids. This clone was seen only a few times. Antigen unknown. How the authors handled the data: A papillary thyroid cancer distant-metastasis classifier was built from CDR3 differences across clinicopathological groups. Using MiXCR, TCRdb reanalyzed the PCR reads. The V and J calls and clone size come from TCRdb's table, not from the authors' own analysis. Here the sample spans approximately 31,000 clones, about 20% being singletons. The sequence was obtained from a female donor with papillary thyroid cancer or a benign thyroid nodule (not recorded which). Some clones in this sample may be carry-over from other donors' samples. Sequenced sample: blood. This chain links TRBV6-1 with TRBJ2-7, with a weak D call TRBD1 (5 bases). In DNA, the CDR3 is TGTGCCAGCAGTGCAGGACACATCCTCTACGAGCAGTACTTC. Its translation: CASSAGHILYEQYF.